Below are 2 T cell receptor beta chains sequenced from a single sample in a study of cytotoxic CD8 clonotypes in ibrutinib-treated CLL. Libraries were prepared by immunoSEQ multiplex PCR; TCRdb keeps only in-frame clonotypes and omits some of them. The table lists nearly 300,000 clones, 65% to 85% of them singletons. The sample was PBMCs, taken at disease progression, from a patient treated with ibrutinib. These receptor sequences come from a human donor with chronic lymphocytic leukemia.

J is TRBJ2-2 and V is TRBV4-3, with no clear D. Germline V gene data show CDR1 as LGHNA and CDR2 as YSLEER. Trimming removed 4 bases from V and 4 bases from J, with 4 bases in between. The CDR3 is 12 amino acids. The CDR3 sequence is CASSRGTGELFF. The DNA for the CDR3 is TGCGCCAGCAGCCGAGGCACCGGGGAGCTGTTTTTT.

This chain links TRBV28 with TRBJ1-5; D gene unclear. The germline CDR1 and CDR2 sequences are MDHEN and SYDVKM. This CDR3 has 14 residues. The germline V and J ends were trimmed by 7 bases and 2 bases, with 12 bases remaining between them. The DNA of the CDR3 is TGTGCCAGCACCACTAGGCGGGGCAATCAGCCCCAGCATTTT. Amino acid sequence: CASTTRRGNQPQHF.